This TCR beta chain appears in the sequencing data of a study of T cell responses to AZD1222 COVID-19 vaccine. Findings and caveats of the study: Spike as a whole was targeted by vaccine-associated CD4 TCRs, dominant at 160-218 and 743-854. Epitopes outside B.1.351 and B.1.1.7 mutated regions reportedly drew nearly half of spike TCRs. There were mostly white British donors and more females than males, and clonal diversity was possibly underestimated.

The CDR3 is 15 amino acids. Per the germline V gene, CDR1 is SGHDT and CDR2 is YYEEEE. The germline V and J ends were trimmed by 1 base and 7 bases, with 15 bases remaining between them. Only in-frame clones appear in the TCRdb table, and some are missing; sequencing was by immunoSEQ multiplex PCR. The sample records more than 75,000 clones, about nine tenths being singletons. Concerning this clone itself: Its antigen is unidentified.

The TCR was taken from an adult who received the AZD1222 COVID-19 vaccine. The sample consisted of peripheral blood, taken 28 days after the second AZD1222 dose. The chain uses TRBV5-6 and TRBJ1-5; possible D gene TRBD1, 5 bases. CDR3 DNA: TGTGCCAGCAGCTTGTGGCAGGGCGTTAGCCAGCCCCAGCATTTT. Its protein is CASSLWQGVSQPQHF.